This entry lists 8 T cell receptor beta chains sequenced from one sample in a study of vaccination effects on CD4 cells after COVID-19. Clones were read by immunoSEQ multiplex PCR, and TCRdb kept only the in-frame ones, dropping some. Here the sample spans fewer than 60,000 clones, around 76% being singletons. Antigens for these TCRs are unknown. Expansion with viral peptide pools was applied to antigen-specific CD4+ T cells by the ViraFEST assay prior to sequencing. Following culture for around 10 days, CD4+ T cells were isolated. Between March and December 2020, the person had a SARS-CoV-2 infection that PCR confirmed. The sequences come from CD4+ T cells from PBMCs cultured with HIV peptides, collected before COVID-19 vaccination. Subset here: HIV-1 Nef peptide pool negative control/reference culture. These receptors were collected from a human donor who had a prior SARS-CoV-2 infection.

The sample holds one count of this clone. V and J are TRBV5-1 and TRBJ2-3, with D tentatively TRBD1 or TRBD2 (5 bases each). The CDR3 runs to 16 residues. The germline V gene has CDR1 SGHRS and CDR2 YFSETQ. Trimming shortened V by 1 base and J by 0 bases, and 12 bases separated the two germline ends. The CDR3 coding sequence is TGCGCCAGCAGCTTGCAGAGGGGTCGCAGCACAGATACGCAGTATTTT. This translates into CASSLQRGRSTDTQYF.

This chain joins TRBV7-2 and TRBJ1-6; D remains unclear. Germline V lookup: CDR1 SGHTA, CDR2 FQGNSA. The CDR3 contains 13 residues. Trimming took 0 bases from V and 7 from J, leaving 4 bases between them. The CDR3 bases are TGTGCCAGCAGCTTAGCTATGAATTCACCCCTCCACTTT. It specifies CASSLAMNSPLHF.

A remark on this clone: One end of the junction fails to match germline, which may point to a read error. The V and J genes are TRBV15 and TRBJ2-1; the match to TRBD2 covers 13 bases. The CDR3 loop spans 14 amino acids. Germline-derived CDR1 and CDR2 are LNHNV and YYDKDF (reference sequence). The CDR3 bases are TGTGTCACCAGACGGACTAGCGGGAGATCTGAGCAGTTCTTC. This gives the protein CVTRRTSGRSEQFF.

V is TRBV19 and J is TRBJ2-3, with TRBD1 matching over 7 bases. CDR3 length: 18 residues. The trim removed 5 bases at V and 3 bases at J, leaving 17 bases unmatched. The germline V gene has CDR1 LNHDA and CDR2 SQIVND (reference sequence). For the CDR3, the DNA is TGTGCCAGTAGTTCCCATGACAGGGTACCCCAAAGTACAGATACGCAGTATTTT. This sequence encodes CASSSHDRVPQSTDTQYF.

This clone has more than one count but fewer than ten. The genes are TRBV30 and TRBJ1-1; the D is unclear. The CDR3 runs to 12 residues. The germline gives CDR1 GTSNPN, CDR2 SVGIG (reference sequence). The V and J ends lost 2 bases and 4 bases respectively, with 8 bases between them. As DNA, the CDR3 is TGTGCCTGGAGTAGGAAGTTCACTGAAGCTTTCTTT. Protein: CAWSRKFTEAFF.

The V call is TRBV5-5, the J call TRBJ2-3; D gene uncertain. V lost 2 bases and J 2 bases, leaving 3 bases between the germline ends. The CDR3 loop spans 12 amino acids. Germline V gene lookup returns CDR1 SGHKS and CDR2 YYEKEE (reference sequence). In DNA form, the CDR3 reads TGTGCCAGCAGCTTAGCCACAGATACGCAGTATTTT. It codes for CASSLATDTQYF.

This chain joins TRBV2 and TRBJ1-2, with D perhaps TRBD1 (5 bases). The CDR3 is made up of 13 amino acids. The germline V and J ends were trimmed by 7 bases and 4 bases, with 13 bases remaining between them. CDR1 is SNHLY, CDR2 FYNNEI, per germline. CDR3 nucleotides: TGTGCCAGCACACCGGGACGGCTCTATGGCTACACCTTC. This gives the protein CASTPGRLYGYTF.

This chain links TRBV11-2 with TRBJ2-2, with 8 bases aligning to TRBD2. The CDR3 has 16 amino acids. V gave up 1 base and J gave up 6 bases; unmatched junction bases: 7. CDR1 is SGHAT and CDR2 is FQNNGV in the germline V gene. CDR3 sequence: CASSLVTGGAPGELFF. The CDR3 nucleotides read TGTGCCAGCAGCTTAGTCACCGGGGGGGCCCCCGGGGAGCTGTTTTTT.